The 20 T cell receptor beta chains below were found in one sample sequenced in a study of vaccination and CD4 T cells after COVID-19. The antigens these receptors bind are not known. The study sequenced cultured CD4+ T cell DNA using the Oncomine TCR Beta short-read assay. MiXCR, run by TCRdb on the PCR reads, gives a single entry per CDR3 protein. Here the sample spans over 15,000 distinct CDR3 sequences, approximately 52% being singletons. Treatment of the sample: approximately nine-day PBMC culture with coronavirus spike peptide pools or control peptides (ViraFEST assay). The source material was CD4+ T cells from blood, cultured in vitro, sampled before SARS-CoV-2 vaccination. The receptors stem from a human donor who had recovered from COVID-19.

CDR3 coding DNA: TGTGCCAGCGTCGTGATGTCTCCAGCTGGAAACACCATATATTTT. Translating gives CASVVMSPAGNTIYF. The chain carries TRBV6-1 and TRBJ1-3; D is unresolved. Germline V gene data show CDR1 as MNHNS and CDR2 as SASEGT. The CDR3 sequence is 15 residues long. Trimming cost V 8 bases and J 2 bases, with 16 bases left between them.

The chain combines TRBV20-1 with TRBJ2-2; 7 bases fit TRBD1. J lost 5 bases, V lost 0 bases, and 6 bases had no gene match. Germline CDR1 DFQATT, CDR2 SNEGSKA (reference sequence). The CDR3 runs 15 residues. The CDR3 loop reads CSARENRGGTGELFF. In DNA, the CDR3 is TGCAGTGCTAGAGAAAACAGGGGCGGGACCGGGGAGCTGTTTTTT.

The CDR3 loop is CSASDSQRGAFF. In DNA form, the CDR3 reads TGCAGTGCTAGCGACAGCCAGAGGGGAGCTTTCTTT. The chain carries TRBV20-1 and TRBJ1-1, with D maybe TRBD1 (5 bases). Trimming left V 3 bases short and J 10 bases short, with 15 bases between. The CDR3 runs 12 residues. The V gene's germline CDR1 is DFQATT and CDR2 SNEGSKA (reference sequence).

This clonotype was seen a few times. CDR3 sequence reads: CASSFLGGSVGANVLTF. CDR3 nucleotides: TGTGCCAGCAGTTTCTTGGGCGGGAGCGTAGGGGCCAACGTCCTGACTTTC. The chain recombines TRBV27 with TRBJ2-6, with TRBD2 identical over 7 bases. The CDR3 has 17 amino acids. Germline values: CDR1 MNHEY, CDR2 SMNVEV (reference sequence). Trimming cost V 3 bases and J 4 bases; bases outside gene matches: 9.

J is TRBJ1-1 and V is TRBV6-5, with unresolved D. Per germline, CDR1 MNHEY and CDR2 SVGAGI. The V and J ends lost 0 bases and 11 bases respectively, with 7 bases between them. This CDR3 is built from 11 residues. In nucleotides, the CDR3 is TGTGCCAGCAGTTACTCTCAGCGGGCTTTCTTT. Protein sequence: CASSYSQRAFF.

V gene TRBV20-1 combines with J gene TRBJ2-5; 7 bases align to TRBD1. The CDR3 has 15 amino acids. The junction had 6 bases not matched to a gene; V was cut back by 0 bases and J by 2 bases. CDR1 is DFQATT and CDR2 is SNEGSKA in the germline V gene (reference sequence). The CDR3 coding sequence is TGCAGTGCTAGAGAGCTAAACAGGGGACAAGAGACCCAGTACTTC. It yields the protein CSARELNRGQETQYF.

This clonotype came up once. This sequence joins TRBV19 and TRBJ1-1; D gene uncertain. The CDR3 totals 15 residues. CDR1 is LNHDA and CDR2 is SQIVND in the germline V gene (reference sequence). With 2 bases removed from V and 1 base from J, the gap between germline ends came to 11 bases. CDR3 in DNA: TGTGCCAGTAGTATATCTCCAGGTTGGAACACTGAAGCTTTCTTT. It codes for CASSISPGWNTEAFF.

In its sample, this clonotype was seen once. V gene TRBV2 combines with J gene TRBJ2-3; 7 positions match TRBD1. V lost 4 bases, J lost 3 bases, and 4 bases stayed unmatched. Germline V lookup: CDR1 SNHLY, CDR2 FYNNEI. The CDR3 loop spans 14 amino acids. The CDR3 DNA reads as TGTGCCAGCAGTGTGACAGGGTATACAGATACGCAGTATTTT. Its protein is CASSVTGYTDTQYF.

This clonotype showed up just once. The chain uses TRBV20-1 and TRBJ2-5, with 7 bases fitting TRBD1. Trimming took 5 bases from V and 5 from J; bases not matched to a gene: 14. The CDR3 spans 15 residues. CDR1 and CDR2 (germline): DFQATT, SNEGSKA (reference sequence). The DNA for the CDR3 is TGCAGTGCTTCTCCCGTCCAGGGGGTCCGGGAGACCCAGTACTTC. This encodes CSASPVQGVRETQYF.

CDR3 nucleotides: TGTGCCAGCAGCTTAGGAGGCCGCGGGAGGCGGAGCACAGATACGCAGTATTTT. Its protein is CASSLGGRGRRSTDTQYF. The chain recombines TRBV7-2 with TRBJ2-3; TRBD2 aligns across 8 bases. The V gene end was trimmed by 1 base and the J gene end by 0 bases; junction bases not matched to a gene: 9. Germline CDR1 reads SGHTA; CDR2 reads FQGNSA. The CDR3 contains 18 residues.

This clonotype qualifies as medium-sized. The chain is built from TRBV6-1 and TRBJ1-5; D is perhaps TRBD1 (6 bases). Per germline, CDR1 MNHNS and CDR2 SASEGT. Trimming left V 0 bases short and J 0 bases short, with 6 bases between. The CDR3 is 15 residues long. Written as DNA, the CDR3 is TGTGCCAGCAGTGAAGCGGGACATAGCAATCAGCCCCAGCATTTT. Amino acid sequence: CASSEAGHSNQPQHF.

This clonotype has only a few counts. The chain carries TRBV28 and TRBJ1-2; perhaps TRBD1 as D (5 bases). V was shortened by 9 bases and J by 7 bases, with 12 bases between the two germline ends. The CDR3 length is 11 residues. Germline CDR1 MDHEN, CDR2 SYDVKM. The CDR3 here is CASDAGAGYTF. CDR3 DNA: TGTGCCAGTGATGCCGGGGCTGGCTACACCTTC.

The gene calls are TRBV28 and TRBJ1-5, with D uncertain. The CDR3 is made up of 15 amino acids. Trimming removed 5 bases from V and 4 bases from J, with 15 bases in between. The germline CDR1 and CDR2 sequences are MDHEN and SYDVKM. The CDR3 coding sequence is TGTGCCAGCAGTCGCGCCGGAGGTGGGAATCAGCCCCAGCATTTT. Its translation is CASSRAGGGNQPQHF.

CDR3 amino acids: CASSYSSATGSNSPLHF. The CDR3 DNA sequence: TGTGCCAGCAGTTACTCATCGGCAACCGGTTCTAATTCACCCCTCCACTTT. This chain links TRBV6-5 with TRBJ1-6; no clear D gene. Germline V CDR1 and CDR2: MNHEY, SVGAGI. This CDR3 has 17 amino acids. The ends were cut back, 0 bases at V and 6 bases at J, with 15 bases in the middle.

The genes are TRBV19 and TRBJ1-1, with D possibly matching TRBD1 (5 bases). The V end was cut by 0 bases, the J end by 8 bases, with 10 bases between. This CDR3 region has 13 residues. Germline CDR1 is LNHDA and CDR2 is SQIVND (reference sequence). The CDR3 bases are TGTGCCAGTAGTATAGACAGGGCAACCGAAGCTTTCTTT. Protein sequence: CASSIDRATEAFF.

This clonotype was counted a few times. The chain recombines TRBV25-1 with TRBJ1-2; possibly TRBD1 for D (6 bases). Germline values: CDR1 MGHDK, CDR2 SYGVNS. The CDR3 runs 14 residues. Trimming pared 1 base from V and 2 bases from J, leaving 8 bases between. CDR3 residues: CASSESGQNYGYTF. CDR3 coding DNA: TGTGCCAGCAGTGAATCTGGACAGAACTATGGCTACACCTTC.

This chain links TRBV4-3 with TRBJ1-3; 10 bases agree with TRBD1. Germline lookup yields CDR1 LGHNA and CDR2 YSLEER. The CDR3 is made up of 15 amino acids. V lost 5 bases, J lost 0 bases, and 1 base stayed unmatched. The CDR3 nucleotides are TGCGCCAGCAGCGGACAGGGGGGCTCTGGAAACACCATATATTTT. Translated: CASSGQGGSGNTIYF.

The V gene is TRBV5-1, the J gene TRBJ1-2; 8 bases fit TRBD1. Germline loops: CDR1 SGHRS, CDR2 YFSETQ. The CDR3 is made up of 15 amino acids. V was pared by 3 bases and J by 7 bases, with 11 bases of the junction left unmatched. The CDR3 region has the DNA TGCGCCAGCAGCTCGCTACAGGGGGTTCAGGGTGGCTACACCTTC. This codes for CASSSLQGVQGGYTF.

The rearrangement joins TRBV10-1 to TRBJ2-7; TRBD2 aligns across 9 bases. This CDR3 has 15 amino acids. Germline CDR1 WNHNN, CDR2 SYGVQD (reference sequence). V lost 2 bases to trimming and J lost 2 bases; unmatched junction nucleotides: 4. DNA for the CDR3: TGCGCCAGCAGTGAGCCTAGCGGGGATACCTACGAGCAGTACTTC. Residues: CASSEPSGDTYEQYF.

This clonotype appeared a few times. J is TRBJ1-2 and V is TRBV20-1, with 9 bases aligning to TRBD1. The CDR3 has 16 amino acids. Germline lookup yields CDR1 DFQATT and CDR2 SNEGSKA (reference sequence). V lost 2 bases, J lost 3 bases, and 10 bases stayed unmatched. CDR3 in DNA: TGCAGTGCTAGATCTCCCGGCACAGGGGGCCACTATGGCTACACCTTC. Its translation: CSARSPGTGGHYGYTF.